The next 18 T cell receptor beta chains were all read from a single sample in a study of PD-1 blockade in classical Hodgkin lymphoma. There was relapse after autologous stem cell transplantation in every patient, and there was variation in brentuximab vedotin exposure. The repertoire was sequenced with immunoSEQ multiplex PCR; TCRdb's copy has only in-frame clones and lacks some. The data hold approximately 26,000 clones, with about 83% observed a single time. The sequences come from peripheral blood mononuclear cells (PBMCs), collected before the second cycle of nivolumab. The receptors originated from a human donor with classical Hodgkin lymphoma.

The chain recombines TRBV28 with TRBJ2-1; 10 bases line up with TRBD2. The CDR3 is 15 amino acids. Germline values: CDR1 MDHEN, CDR2 SYDVKM. V lost 5 bases and J lost 8; bases outside the gene matches: 9. CDR3 coding DNA: TGTGCCAGCAGTCGAATAGCGGGAGGCGGACATGAGCAGTTCTTC. It yields the protein CASSRIAGGGHEQFF.

The chain uses TRBV7-9 and TRBJ1-1; D gene ambiguous. CDR1 SEHNR and CDR2 FQNEAQ come from the germline V gene (reference sequence). Trimming cost V 10 bases and J 1 base, with 19 bases left between them. The CDR3 spans 15 residues. The CDR3 DNA sequence: TGTGCCACCAAGACCCAGGACCGATGGAACACTGAAGCTTTCTTT. It yields the protein CATKTQDRWNTEAFF.

The chain couples TRBV28 to TRBJ2-3, with 9 bases matching TRBD2. The V gene end was trimmed by 2 bases and the J gene end by 2 bases; junction bases not matched to a gene: 8. The CDR3 has 17 amino acids. Germline CDR1 is MDHEN and CDR2 is SYDVKM. The CDR3 region has the DNA TGTGCCAGCAGTTTAGAACTAGCGGGTTCTACCACAGATACGCAGTATTTT. Its translation: CASSLELAGSTTDTQYF. Variable domain in full (rest from reference TRBV28 and TRBJ2-3): DVKVTQSSRYLVKRTGEKVFLECVQDMDHENMFWYRQDPGLGLRLIYFSYDVKMKEKGDIPEGYSVSREKKERFSLILESASTNQTSMYLCASSLELAGSTTDTQYFGPGTRLTVL.

The V call is TRBV21-1, the J call TRBJ2-7; TRBD2 is taken as the D call from the table, unchecked against the DNA. TRBV21-1 is a pseudogene segment. The length of the CDR3 is 14 residues. The chain's CDR3 is CARPPRRSNYEQYF. The DNA of the CDR3 is TGTGCCCGTCCTCCTCGGCGGTCGAACTACGAGCAGTACTTC.

The CDR3 here is CASRDSLTYEQYF. Written as DNA, the CDR3 is TGTGCCAGCAGGGACAGCTTAACCTACGAGCAGTACTTC. The V and J genes are TRBV2 and TRBJ2-7; possible D gene TRBD1, 6 bases. The V gene lost 6 bases and the J gene lost 2 bases, with 11 bases spanning the gap. Germline-derived CDR1 and CDR2 are SNHLY and FYNNEI. The CDR3 consists of 13 residues. The complete variable domain, with remaining parts taken from reference TRBV2 and TRBJ2-7, reads EPEVTQTPSHQVTQMGQEVILRCVPISNHLYFYWYRQILGQKVEFLVSFYNNEISEKSEIFDDQFSVERPDGSNFTLKIRSTKLEDSAMYFCASRDSLTYEQYFGPGTRLTVT.

This clone was counted a few times. The chain links TRBV9 to TRBJ2-2, with D possibly matching TRBD1 (5 bases). CDR3 size: 17 residues. Trimming cost V 0 bases and J 5 bases, with 17 bases left between them. From germline, CDR1 is SGDLS and CDR2 YYNGEE. The CDR3 region is CASSVGLPGPGTGELFF. CDR3 nucleotides: TGTGCCAGCAGCGTAGGTCTTCCCGGGCCAGGGACCGGGGAGCTGTTTTTT.

The rearrangement joins TRBV9 to TRBJ2-1; D is unclear. V lost 4 bases and J lost 7, with 15 bases in between. Germline CDR1 and CDR2: SGDLS and YYNGEE. CDR3 size: 14 residues. The CDR3, as DNA: TGTGCCAGCAGCCCCCTCCGGGCCTCTAATGAGCAGTTCTTC. It encodes CASSPLRASNEQFF.

CDR3 loop: CASSFAQGEDTQYF. For the CDR3, the DNA is TGCGCCAGCAGCTTCGCACAGGGTGAAGATACGCAGTATTTT. This sequence joins TRBV5-1 and TRBJ2-3; a weak D match, TRBD1 (6 bases). The CDR3 extends over 14 amino acids. V gave up 2 bases and J gave up 5 bases, with 12 bases separating them. The germline V gene has CDR1 SGHRS and CDR2 YFSETQ. The variable domain in full, with the rest retrieved from reference TRBV5-1 and TRBJ2-3, is KAGVTQTPRYLIKTRGQQVTLSCSPISGHRSVSWYQQTPGQGLQFLFEYFSETQRNKGNFPGRFSGRQFSNSRSEMNVSTLELGDSALYLCASSFAQGEDTQYFGPGTRLTVL.

CDR3 region: CASRTRTGVPYEQYF. Here the CDR3 DNA reads TGCGCCAGCAGGACCAGGACAGGGGTCCCTTACGAGCAGTACTTC. The chain combines TRBV5-1 with TRBJ2-7; 9 bases are shared with TRBD1. CDR3 length equals 15 residues. V shed 5 bases, J shed 4 bases, and the junction held 10 bases outside the gene matches. Germline CDR1 reads SGHRS; CDR2 reads YFSETQ.

A single count supports this clone. V gene TRBV29-1 combines with J gene TRBJ2-1, with 11 nucleotides matching TRBD2. The J segment lost 5 bases and the V segment lost 3 bases, leaving 6 bases of the junction unmatched. The CDR3 contains 15 residues. From germline, CDR1 is SQVTM and CDR2 ANQGSEA. CDR3 residues: CSVDRLAGPNNEQFF. Here the CDR3 DNA reads TGCAGCGTTGATCGACTAGCGGGACCCAACAATGAGCAGTTCTTC.

The chain carries TRBV7-8 and TRBJ1-5; D remains ambiguous. Germline V gene lookup returns CDR1 SGHVS and CDR2 FQNEAQ. The CDR3 has 15 amino acids. V gave up 7 bases and J gave up 3 bases, with 16 bases separating them. CDR3: CASMKGRVVNQPQHF. In DNA, the CDR3 is TGTGCCAGCATGAAAGGGCGGGTTGTCAATCAGCCCCAGCATTTT. Drawing the rest from reference TRBV7-8 and TRBJ1-5, the complete variable domain is GAGVSQSPRYKVAKRGQDVALRCDPISGHVSLFWYQQALGQGPEFLTYFQNEAQLDKSGLPSDRFFAERPEGSVSTLKIQRTQQEDSAVYLCASMKGRVVNQPQHFGDGTRLSIL.

V gene TRBV9 combines with J gene TRBJ2-1; the D is unclear. V gave up 0 bases and J gave up 7 bases, with 8 bases separating them. There are 13 residues in the CDR3. CDR1 SGDLS and CDR2 YYNGEE come from the germline V gene. CDR3 sequence: CASSVGARNEQFF. Written as DNA, the CDR3 is TGTGCCAGCAGCGTAGGAGCGAGGAATGAGCAGTTCTTC.

This clone was seen a few times. The rearrangement links TRBV12-1 to TRBJ1-1. TRBV12-1 is recorded as a pseudogene. The CDR3 has 15 amino acids. For the CDR3, the DNA is TGTGCCAGCAGCCCCATGGACGGATGGGGCACTGAAGCTTTCTTT. The encoded protein is CASSPMDGWGTEAFF.

This rearrangement joins TRBV19 to TRBJ1-2; 9 bases map to TRBD1. Germline trimming cut 1 base from V and 0 bases from J; bases unmatched to any gene: 12. This CDR3 is built from 19 residues. Germline CDR1 reads LNHDA; CDR2 reads SQIVND (reference sequence). The CDR3 nucleotides are TGTGCCAGTAGTATAGTCGGGACAGGGACTCGTTCAGCTAACTATGGCTACACCTTC. Its protein product is CASSIVGTGTRSANYGYTF.

The chain has TRBV7-3 and TRBJ2-1, with D perhaps assigned TRBD1 or TRBD2 (5 bases each). V was clipped by 2 bases and J by 5 bases, with 10 bases between them. Germline values: CDR1 SGHTA, CDR2 FQGTGA. This CDR3 comprises 14 residues. CDR3 protein: CASSLWGTNNEQFF. In DNA, the CDR3 is TGTGCCAGCAGCTTATGGGGGACCAACAATGAGCAGTTCTTC.

This clone is a singleton in its sample. The chain carries TRBV15 and TRBJ1-3; D gene unclear. CDR3 length: 15 residues. V lost 3 bases and J 4 bases, leaving 13 bases between the germline ends. CDR1 and CDR2 (germline): LNHNV, YYDKDF (reference sequence). CDR3 in DNA: TGTGCCACCAGCAGGAATCGCGAGCTCGGAAACACCATATATTTT. It codes for CATSRNRELGNTIYF.

The rearrangement joins TRBV5-1 to TRBJ1-4; 9 bases agree with TRBD1. The CDR3 is 18 amino acids. CDR1 is SGHRS and CDR2 is YFSETQ in the germline V gene. The ends lost 2 bases at V and 1 base at J; junction bases unmatched: 9. This chain's CDR3 is CASSLRDRVKRTNEKLFF. In DNA form, the CDR3 reads TGCGCCAGCAGCTTAAGGGACAGGGTTAAGCGAACTAATGAAAAACTGTTTTTT.

V is TRBV5-1 and J is TRBJ2-6; the D gene is possibly TRBD1 (6 bases). The CDR3 length is 19 residues. Germline V gene lookup returns CDR1 SGHRS and CDR2 YFSETQ. With 0 bases removed from V and 0 bases from J, the gap between germline ends came to 16 bases. The CDR3: CASSLAWNRASSGANVLTF. Written as DNA, the CDR3 is TGCGCCAGCAGCTTGGCCTGGAACAGGGCCAGCTCTGGGGCCAACGTCCTGACTTTC.